This T cell receptor beta chain is drawn from a study of blood T cell repertoires in COVID-19. Across the whole study: Acute-phase and convalescent COVID-19 samples originated in the United States, Italy and Spain. Sample material is recorded as cDNA or gDNA derived from T cells, B-cell-depleted T cells, or PBMCs.

Per the study methods: Reference gene primer amplification in the assay estimated nucleated cell counts. Produced via immunoSEQ multiplex PCR; TCRdb's table is partial and in-frame only. That table is the source of V, J and clone size, and D and trimming were worked out from the DNA. The sample lists around 95,000 clones; over 70% were seen once. CDR1 and CDR2 (germline): SNHLY, FYNNEI. The length of the CDR3 is 12 residues. Trimming took 6 bases from V and 4 from J, leaving 9 bases between them. The V and J genes are TRBV2 and TRBJ1-2, with D perhaps TRBD1 (5 bases). This receptor was taken from an elderly woman with acute or convalescent COVID-19. The specimen was peripheral blood. CDR3 DNA sequence: TGTGCCAGCAGCCCCACAGGCTATGGCTACACCTTC. Encoded protein: CASSPTGYGYTF.